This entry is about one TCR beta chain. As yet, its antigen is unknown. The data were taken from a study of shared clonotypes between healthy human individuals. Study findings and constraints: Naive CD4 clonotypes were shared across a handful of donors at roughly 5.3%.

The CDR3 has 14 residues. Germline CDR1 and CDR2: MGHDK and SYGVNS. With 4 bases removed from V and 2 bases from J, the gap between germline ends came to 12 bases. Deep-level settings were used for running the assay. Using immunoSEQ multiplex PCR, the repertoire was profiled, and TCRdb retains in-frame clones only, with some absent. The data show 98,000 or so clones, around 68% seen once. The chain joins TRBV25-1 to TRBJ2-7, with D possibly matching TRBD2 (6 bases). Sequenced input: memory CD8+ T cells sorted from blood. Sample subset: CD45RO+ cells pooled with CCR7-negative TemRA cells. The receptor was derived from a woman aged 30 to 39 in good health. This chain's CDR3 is CASSGEDRPYEQYF. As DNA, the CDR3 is TGTGCCAGCAGTGGGGAGGACCGTCCCTACGAGCAGTACTTC.